This T cell receptor beta chain is drawn from a study of neurological immune-mediated disorders. With 3 bases removed from V and 2 bases from J, the gap between germline ends came to 8 bases. CDR1 is MDHEN and CDR2 is SYDVKM in the germline V gene. This CDR3 is built from 14 residues. Sequencing of 15-18 subjects in each run yielded over 200 million TCR-beta sequences. TCRdb reprocessed the 5' RACE reads with MiXCR, giving one entry per CDR3 protein. Of 55,000 to 85,000 distinct CDR3 sequences listed, more than 3% are singletons. This clonotype was counted ten times or more. The origin of this receptor is a woman between 45 and 60 years old with multiple sclerosis. The V and J genes are TRBV28 and TRBJ2-1; D perhaps matches TRBD2 (5 bases). Sequenced material: PBMCs. The CDR3 is CASSFSLAYNEQFF. DNA for the CDR3: TGTGCCAGCAGTTTTTCACTAGCCTACAATGAGCAGTTCTTC.